These T cell receptor beta chains were read from a single sample in a study of technical replicates of blood from a handful of donors. Libraries were prepared by immunoSEQ multiplex PCR; TCRdb keeps only in-frame clonotypes and omits some of them. There are 65,000 to 95,000 clones in the sample; about 98% occur only once, and roughly 0.16% lies in the top ten. The sample consisted of T cells isolated from PBMCs. Every receptor here comes from a human donor in good health. CDR3s include the opening cysteine and the closing phenylalanine or tryptophan. The order of the fields is clone size, V gene, D gene, J gene, CDR3 protein, CDR3 DNA. D genes are given only for firm matches. Rows give clone size only sometimes, using once, few, many, or a class for an expanded clone.

abundance: NA; v_gene: TRBV6-1; d_gene: TRBD1; j_gene: TRBJ1-5; CDR3aa: CASSAFPGQGFSNQPQHF; CDR3nt: TGTGCCAGCAGTGCCTTCCCGGGACAGGGCTTTAGCAATCAGCCCCAGCATTTT
abundance: once; v_gene: TRBV7-9; d_gene: TRBD2; j_gene: TRBJ2-7; CDR3aa: CASSLAGRGEQYF; CDR3nt: TGTGCCAGCAGCTTAGCCGGGAGGGGCGAGCAGTACTTC
abundance: NA; v_gene: TRBV4-1; d_gene: TRBD2; j_gene: TRBJ2-1; CDR3aa: CASSQMTSGRVMEQFF; CDR3nt: TGCGCCAGCAGCCAAATGACTAGCGGGAGGGTAATGGAGCAGTTCTTC
abundance: NA; v_gene: TRBV29-1; d_gene: NA; j_gene: TRBJ2-1; CDR3aa: CSVRLDLNEQFF; CDR3nt: TGCAGCGTTCGCCTAGACCTCAATGAGCAGTTCTTC
abundance: NA; v_gene: TRBV28; d_gene: TRBD2; j_gene: TRBJ2-7; CDR3aa: CASSFSGKRAYEQYF; CDR3nt: TGTGCCAGCAGTTTCAGCGGGAAGAGGGCCTACGAGCAGTACTTC
abundance: NA; v_gene: TRBV30; d_gene: NA; j_gene: TRBJ2-7; CDR3aa: CAWRGGQIYEQYF; CDR3nt: TGTGCCTGGAGGGGGGGACAGATCTACGAGCAGTACTTC
abundance: NA; v_gene: TRBV11-2; d_gene: NA; j_gene: TRBJ2-7; CDR3aa: CASSLQGPLEQYF; CDR3nt: TGTGCCAGCAGCTTACAGGGTCCCCTCGAGCAGTACTTC
abundance: NA; v_gene: TRBV18; d_gene: NA; j_gene: TRBJ2-2; CDR3aa: CASSPLSTGELFF; CDR3nt: TGTGCCAGCTCACCGTTGAGCACCGGGGAGCTGTTTTTT
abundance: NA; v_gene: TRBV14; d_gene: TRBD1; j_gene: TRBJ1-4; CDR3aa: CASSTHRGVKLFF; CDR3nt: TGTGCCAGCAGCACACACAGGGGGGTGAAACTGTTTTTT
abundance: NA; v_gene: TRBV5-5; d_gene: TRBD2; j_gene: TRBJ2-7; CDR3aa: CASSLGGGFTTGGIRNEQYF; CDR3nt: TGTGCCAGCAGCCTGGGGGGGGGATTCACTACGGGAGGGATCAGGAACGAGCAGTACTTC
abundance: NA; v_gene: TRBV11-3; d_gene: TRBD1; j_gene: TRBJ2-7; CDR3aa: CASSSRGSFGDEQYF; CDR3nt: TGTGCCAGCAGCTCCAGGGGGTCCTTTGGCGACGAGCAGTACTTC
abundance: NA; v_gene: TRBV27; d_gene: NA; j_gene: TRBJ2-1; CDR3aa: CASSPAVRSYNEQFF; CDR3nt: TGTGCCAGCAGTCCTGCAGTCAGAAGCTACAATGAGCAGTTCTTC
abundance: NA; v_gene: TRBV5-4; d_gene: TRBD2; j_gene: TRBJ2-7; CDR3aa: CASSLVAGGTNEQYF; CDR3nt: TGTGCCAGCAGCTTGGTAGCGGGGGGTACCAACGAGCAGTACTTC
abundance: NA; v_gene: TRBV10-3; d_gene: NA; j_gene: TRBJ1-1; CDR3aa: CAISVGEVTEAFF; CDR3nt: TGTGCCATCAGTGTTGGGGAGGTCACTGAAGCTTTCTTT
abundance: NA; v_gene: TRBV7-3; d_gene: TRBD2; j_gene: TRBJ2-1; CDR3aa: CASSPYSGAGNEQFF; CDR3nt: TGTGCCAGCAGCCCTTATAGCGGGGCAGGGAATGAGCAGTTCTTC
abundance: once; v_gene: TRBV28; d_gene: TRBD1; j_gene: TRBJ2-7; CDR3aa: CASRRTHGTAAYEQYF; CDR3nt: TGTGCCAGCAGGAGGACTCACGGGACAGCAGCCTACGAGCAGTACTTC
abundance: NA; v_gene: TRBV27; d_gene: TRBD1; j_gene: TRBJ1-2; CDR3aa: CASSLIAGGMDGYTF; CDR3nt: TGTGCCAGCAGTTTAATCGCAGGGGGCATGGATGGCTACACCTTC
abundance: NA; v_gene: TRBV10-2; d_gene: TRBD1; j_gene: TRBJ2-2; CDR3aa: CASSEAGQGFGTGELFF; CDR3nt: TGCGCCAGCAGTGAGGCTGGACAGGGGTTTGGCACCGGGGAGCTGTTTTTT
abundance: NA; v_gene: TRBV27; d_gene: TRBD1; j_gene: TRBJ1-1; CDR3aa: CASRKGAAEAFF; CDR3nt: TGTGCCTCGAGGAAGGGGGCGGCTGAAGCTTTCTTT
abundance: NA; v_gene: TRBV27; d_gene: TRBD1; j_gene: TRBJ1-2; CDR3aa: CASSLSRTGVYYGYTF; CDR3nt: TGTGCCAGCAGTTTATCTAGAACAGGGGTTTACTATGGCTACACCTTC
abundance: once; v_gene: TRBV7-2; d_gene: TRBD2; j_gene: TRBJ2-1; CDR3aa: CASSSNPGGLYEQFF; CDR3nt: TGTGCCAGCAGCTCCAACCCGGGGGGGCTTTATGAGCAGTTCTTC
abundance: NA; v_gene: TRBV6-1; d_gene: NA; j_gene: TRBJ2-2; CDR3aa: CASSELSGELFF; CDR3nt: TGTGCCAGCAGTGAACTTTCCGGGGAGCTGTTCTTT
abundance: NA; v_gene: TRBV19; d_gene: TRBD1; j_gene: TRBJ2-7; CDR3aa: CASSYGTAFGEQYF; CDR3nt: TGTGCCAGTAGTTACGGGACAGCATTCGGCGAGCAGTACTTC
abundance: NA; v_gene: TRBV10-3; d_gene: NA; j_gene: TRBJ2-7; CDR3aa: CAISDPGAGASSYEQYF; CDR3nt: TGTGCCATCAGTGATCCGGGTGCTGGGGCGAGCTCCTACGAGCAGTACTTC